The rows below give T cell receptor beta chains drawn from one sample of a study of blood T cell repertoires in COVID-19. Only in-frame clones appear in the TCRdb table, and some are missing; sequencing was by immunoSEQ multiplex PCR. The table includes 140,000 or so clones, 82% detected once. Sequenced: peripheral blood. These receptors all come from a woman older than 75 with acute or convalescent COVID-19. CDR3s include the opening cysteine and the closing phenylalanine or tryptophan. D genes are given only for firm matches. The size field is filled for only some rows; it gives once, few, many or a size class.

J: TRBJ1-1
size: .
V: TRBV28
D: TRBD1
DNA: TGTGCCAGCAGTCGCCCCACGGGACAGGGGAACACTGAAGCTTTCTTT
CDR3: CASSRPTGQGNTEAFF

J: TRBJ2-1
size: .
V: TRBV3-1/TRBV3-2
D: TRBD1
DNA: TGTGCCAGCAGCCAAGATAGTAGCAGGGGGCGGTTCTTC
CDR3: CASSQDSSRGRFF

J: TRBJ1-6
size: .
V: TRBV18
D: .
DNA: TGTGCCAGCTCACCGTGGGACTCAAACTATTCACCCCTCCACTTT
CDR3: CASSPWDSNYSPLHF

J: TRBJ1-1
size: .
V: TRBV11-2
D: .
DNA: TGTGCCAGCAGCCCCAGCACTGAAGCTTTCTTT
CDR3: CASSPSTEAFF

J: TRBJ2-3
size: .
V: TRBV29-1
D: TRBD2
DNA: TGCAGCGTTGGCGGGGGGGCAACAGATACGCAGTATTTT
CDR3: CSVGGGATDTQYF

J: TRBJ2-3
size: .
V: TRBV11-2
D: .
DNA: TGTGCCAGCAGCCAGATCCTCCGAACAGATACGCAGTATTTT
CDR3: CASSQILRTDTQYF

J: TRBJ1-2
size: .
V: TRBV5-4
D: TRBD1
DNA: TGTGCCAGCAGCACGACAGGGGGAAACTATGGCTACACCTTC
CDR3: CASSTTGGNYGYTF

J: TRBJ2-5
size: once
V: TRBV5-1
D: .
DNA: TGCGCCAGCAGCTCAATCGACCAAAGTATGAGGGAGACCCAGTACTTC
CDR3: CASSSIDQSMRETQYF

J: TRBJ1-5
size: once
V: TRBV4-1
D: .
DNA: TGCGCCAGCAGCCTCGGACACGGGGGTAGCAATCAGCCCCAGCATTTT
CDR3: CASSLGHGGSNQPQHF

J: TRBJ1-6
size: .
V: TRBV4-1
D: .
DNA: TGCGCCAGCAGCCAAGTCCTAATATCACCCCTCCACTTT
CDR3: CASSQVLISPLHF

J: TRBJ2-7
size: .
V: TRBV2
D: TRBD2
DNA: TGTGCCAGCAGTGAAGTACTAGCGGGAGTTTACGAGCAGTACTTC
CDR3: CASSEVLAGVYEQYF

J: TRBJ2-1
size: .
V: TRBV28
D: TRBD2
DNA: TGTGCCAGCAGCCCCGGGTGGCGGGGGGGCTTCTATGAGCAGTTCTTC
CDR3: CASSPGWRGGFYEQFF

J: TRBJ1-1
size: .
V: TRBV2
D: .
DNA: TGTGCCAGCAGTAAACGTTGGGTCGGAGCTGAAGCTTTCTTT
CDR3: CASSKRWVGAEAFF

J: TRBJ1-5
size: .
V: TRBV4-1
D: .
DNA: TGCGCCAGCAGACCAAGTTTCTACAGGAGAGATAGCAATCAGCCCCAGCATTTT
CDR3: CASRPSFYRRDSNQPQHF

J: TRBJ1-5
size: .
V: TRBV30
D: .
DNA: TGTGCCTGGAGCCTAGACCCATATCAGCCCCAGCATTTT
CDR3: CAWSLDPYQPQHF

J: TRBJ1-4
size: .
V: TRBV30
D: TRBD1
DNA: TGTGCCTGGGGGACCGGGACAGGGGGGGAAAAACTGTTTTTT
CDR3: CAWGTGTGGEKLFF

J: TRBJ2-3
size: .
V: TRBV5-4
D: TRBD2
DNA: TGTGCCAGCACACTAGCGGGCACAGATACGCAGTATTTT
CDR3: CASTLAGTDTQYF

J: TRBJ2-3
size: once
V: TRBV28
D: .
DNA: TGTGCCAGCAGTTCCTACAGGGCAGATACGCAGTATTTT
CDR3: CASSSYRADTQYF

J: TRBJ1-3
size: .
V: TRBV7-2
D: .
DNA: TGTGCCAGCAGCCCCTTCCAGGGGTCCGGAAACACCATATATTTT
CDR3: CASSPFQGSGNTIYF

J: TRBJ2-1
size: .
V: TRBV28
D: .
DNA: TGTGCCAGCAGTCTGCTCCTACTCCAAACCTACAATGAGCAGTTCTTC
CDR3: CASSLLLLQTYNEQFF

J: TRBJ1-6
size: .
V: TRBV6-1
D: .
DNA: TGTGCCAGCAGTGAAGGGGGAGTTACTTTTAATTCACCCCTCCACTTT
CDR3: CASSEGGVTFNSPLHF

J: TRBJ2-7
size: .
V: TRBV5-1
D: TRBD2
DNA: TGCGCCAGCAGCTCTGGGACTAGCCGGGGAGTCGAGCAGTACTTC
CDR3: CASSSGTSRGVEQYF

J: TRBJ2-1
size: .
V: TRBV10-1
D: TRBD2
DNA: TGCGCCAGCAGTGAGTTTGCGACTAGCCTAGCCTACAATGAGCAGTTCTTC
CDR3: CASSEFATSLAYNEQFF

J: TRBJ1-1
size: .
V: TRBV7-9
D: TRBD1
DNA: TGTGCCAGCAGCAATACGGGACAGGGGGCGCAAGCGAAAGCTTTCTTT
CDR3: CASSNTGQGAQAKAFF

J: TRBJ2-6
size: .
V: TRBV5-1
D: .
DNA: TGCGCCAGCAGCTGGCGGACAGCTGGGGCCAACGTCCTGACTTTC
CDR3: CASSWRTAGANVLTF

J: TRBJ2-7
size: .
V: TRBV27
D: TRBD1
DNA: TGTGCCAGCACGCGATGGGACAGACAATACGAGCAGTACTTC
CDR3: CASTRWDRQYEQYF

J: TRBJ2-5
size: .
V: TRBV28
D: TRBD1
DNA: TGTGCCAGCATTCCCCTTACAGGGGGCAAGGAGACCCAGTACTTC
CDR3: CASIPLTGGKETQYF

J: TRBJ1-2
size: .
V: TRBV15
D: TRBD1
DNA: TGTGCCACCAGCAGAGATTTTGCAGGGGGAAACTATGGCTACACCTTC
CDR3: CATSRDFAGGNYGYTF

J: TRBJ1-2
size: .
V: TRBV19
D: .
DNA: TGTGCCAGTAGCCTCGGACAGAACTATGGCTACACCTTC
CDR3: CASSLGQNYGYTF

J: TRBJ1-1
size: .
V: TRBV12-3/TRBV12-4
D: .
DNA: TGTGCCAGCAGCTCCCTGGCAAGCGCTGAAGCTTTCTTT
CDR3: CASSSLASAEAFF

J: TRBJ1-2
size: .
V: TRBV30
D: TRBD1
DNA: TGTGCCTGGAGTGCCTCCCGGGACAGCTATGGCTACACCTTC
CDR3: CAWSASRDSYGYTF

J: TRBJ1-4
size: .
V: TRBV28
D: .
DNA: TGTGCCAGCAGTTTACCCACAGGAGGGAATGAAAAACTGTTTTTT
CDR3: CASSLPTGGNEKLFF

J: TRBJ2-7
size: .
V: TRBV7-2
D: .
DNA: TGTGCCAGCAGCTTAGTTGCTAGCTACGAGCAGTACTTC
CDR3: CASSLVASYEQYF

J: TRBJ1-5
size: .
V: TRBV19
D: .
DNA: TGTGCCAGTAGCCCCACTGCAGGGCCAAATCAGCCCCAGCATTTT
CDR3: CASSPTAGPNQPQHF

J: TRBJ1-4
size: .
V: TRBV4-2
D: TRBD1
DNA: TGTGCCAGCAGCCAAGAAGGAGGGACAGGGAATGAAAAACTGTTTTTT
CDR3: CASSQEGGTGNEKLFF

J: TRBJ2-1
size: .
V: TRBV15
D: .
DNA: TGTGCCACCAGCAGGGAAACCCCCGGGACTAGGGGGCGTGAGCAGTTCTTC
CDR3: CATSRETPGTRGREQFF

J: TRBJ2-1
size: once
V: TRBV19
D: .
DNA: TGTGCCAGTACCCCCGACGCCTGGTGGGGCGGAAGCTCCTACAATGAGCAGTTCTTC
CDR3: CASTPDAWWGGSSYNEQFF

J: TRBJ1-2
size: .
V: TRBV27
D: .
DNA: TGTGCCAGCGGGTCTTCTCCACAGGGCTCGTATGGCTACACCTTC
CDR3: CASGSSPQGSYGYTF

J: TRBJ1-2
size: once
V: TRBV27
D: .
DNA: TGTGCCAGCAGAAACAGTGGATTTAGCGCTGGCTACACCTTC
CDR3: CASRNSGFSAGYTF

J: TRBJ2-5
size: .
V: TRBV6-1
D: TRBD2
DNA: TGTGCCAGCAGTGACTATAGGCTAGCGGGGCTTGTTAGGGTAGGAGAGACCCAGTACTTC
CDR3: CASSDYRLAGLVRVGETQYF

J: TRBJ2-7
size: once
V: TRBV30
D: .
DNA: TGTGCCTGGAGCTACGGACAGATAAACTACGAGCAGTACTTC
CDR3: CAWSYGQINYEQYF

J: TRBJ1-5
size: .
V: TRBV30
D: .
DNA: TGTGCCTGGAGTGCGGGACACGGGAACAATCAGCCCCAGCATTTT
CDR3: CAWSAGHGNNQPQHF

J: TRBJ2-1
size: .
V: TRBV5-1
D: .
DNA: TGCGCCAGCAGCTTGGTGCCAGGCACCCACAATGAGCAGTTCTTC
CDR3: CASSLVPGTHNEQFF

J: TRBJ2-7
size: .
V: TRBV7-2
D: .
DNA: TGTGCCAGCAGCTTAGGGTCCCCAGGCTCCTACGAGCAGTACTTC
CDR3: CASSLGSPGSYEQYF

J: TRBJ2-1
size: .
V: TRBV7-2
D: TRBD2
DNA: TGTGCCAGCAGCTTAGGTTATAGCGGGAGTTTCAATGAGCAGTTCTTC
CDR3: CASSLGYSGSFNEQFF

J: TRBJ2-3
size: .
V: TRBV29-1
D: TRBD1
DNA: TGCAGCGTTGTGGGACAGGGGAGAGCGGGGGGCACAGATACGCAGTATTTT
CDR3: CSVVGQGRAGGTDTQYF

J: TRBJ2-7
size: .
V: TRBV11-2
D: .
DNA: TGTGCCAGCAGCTTTTTCCAGTCCTACGAGCAGTACTTC
CDR3: CASSFFQSYEQYF

J: TRBJ2-5
size: .
V: TRBV2
D: TRBD2
DNA: TGTGCCAGCAAGGGACTAGCGGGAGAAGAGACCCAGTACTTC
CDR3: CASKGLAGEETQYF

J: TRBJ1-4
size: .
V: TRBV28
D: TRBD1
DNA: TGTGCCAGCAGGGGGAGCTTGACAGGGTCAACTAATGAAAAACTGTTTTTT
CDR3: CASRGSLTGSTNEKLFF

J: TRBJ2-1
size: once
V: TRBV28
D: TRBD2
DNA: TGTGCCAGCAGTTTCCTCCCTTCCAGTGCGGGGGGGTGGTACAATGAGCAGTTCTTC
CDR3: CASSFLPSSAGGWYNEQFF

J: TRBJ1-5
size: .
V: TRBV27
D: .
DNA: TGTGCCAGCAGTAGACAAGGACAGTCGGGTCAGCCCCAGCATTTT
CDR3: CASSRQGQSGQPQHF

J: TRBJ1-2
size: .
V: TRBV19
D: .
DNA: TGTGCCAGTAGTATTCAGGGGCGCTATGGCTACACCTTC
CDR3: CASSIQGRYGYTF

J: TRBJ1-6
size: few
V: TRBV2
D: .
DNA: TGTGCCAGCAGTGAAAAGTCGGGTGTGAATTCACCCCTCCACTTT
CDR3: CASSEKSGVNSPLHF

J: TRBJ2-5
size: .
V: TRBV7-3
D: .
DNA: TGTGCCAGCAGCACCTCCAGGAAAGAGACCCAGTACTTC
CDR3: CASSTSRKETQYF

J: TRBJ2-2
size: .
V: TRBV18
D: .
DNA: TGTGCCAGCTCACCCCGCGGATACGGCACCGGGGAGCTGTTTTTT
CDR3: CASSPRGYGTGELFF